This T cell receptor beta chain stems from a study of sequential checkpoint blockade in melanoma. Study at large: Both treatment sequences were followed by maintenance nivolumab.

Generated by immunoSEQ multiplex PCR, the TCRdb table keeps only in-frame clones and is missing some. The sample contains 7,000 to 9,000 clones, approximately 22% of which appear only once. The J segment lost 1 base and the V segment lost 4 bases, leaving 6 bases of the junction unmatched. CDR3 length equals 16 residues. Germline-derived CDR1 and CDR2 are MDHEN and SYDVKM. The treatment was: randomized to nivolumab then ipilimumab (arm A) or the reverse (arm B). The source material was tumor tissue (inferred from file names), sampled from a patient given nivolumab and ipilimumab in sequence. V and J are TRBV28 and TRBJ2-3, with TRBD2 identical over 9 bases. The source is a human donor with melanoma. The DNA for the CDR3 is TGTGCCAGCAGTTCTGCCTCTAGCGGGGGCACAGATACGCAGTATTTT. This encodes CASSSASSGGTDTQYF.